These 24 T cell receptor beta chains share one sample of origin, sequenced in a study of brain T cells in children with intractable seizures. As for time point: blood from clinic visit 5 months post-surgery; TSC patient then seizure free. Produced via immunoSEQ multiplex PCR; TCRdb's table is partial and in-frame only. The repertoire holds 300,000 to 400,000 clones, with roughly 93% as singletons. The sample in question was peripheral blood, obtained about 5 months after surgery. These receptors all stem from a boy younger than two with tuberous sclerosis and intractable seizures.

As to this clone: Other nucleotide sequences from this sample produce the same CDR3. The V and J genes are TRBV6-5 and TRBJ1-2; unclear D gene. The CDR3 covers 12 residues. The germline gives CDR1 MNHEY, CDR2 SVGAGI. The germline V and J ends were trimmed by 8 bases and 7 bases, with 14 bases remaining between them. CDR3 bases: TGTGCCAGCCTTCGGGCTCCGAGTGGCTACACCTTC. Translating it yields CASLRAPSGYTF.

V is TRBV27 and J is TRBJ2-1, with 9 nucleotides matching TRBD1. The V gene's germline CDR1 is MNHEY and CDR2 SMNVEV (reference sequence). The CDR3 has 13 residues. The J segment lost 10 bases and the V segment lost 6 bases, leaving 7 bases of the junction unmatched. The CDR3 loop reads CASRWIGTGEQFF. For the CDR3, the DNA is TGTGCCAGCAGATGGATCGGGACAGGGGAGCAGTTCTTC.

This clone occurred once. The rearrangement uses TRBV10-3 and TRBJ2-1; 8 nucleotides line up with TRBD2. Germline V gene data show CDR1 as ENHRY and CDR2 as SYGVKD. The CDR3 is 17 amino acids. With V trimmed by 3 bases and J by 5 bases, 12 bases remained unmatched. The CDR3 DNA reads as TGTGCCATCAGTGAAGGCGGGTCTAGCGGGCTCAACAATGAGCAGTTCTTC. As protein: CAISEGGSSGLNNEQFF.

CDR3 nucleotides: TGCGCCAGCAGCTACGTATACTCCTACGAGCAGTACTTC. Translating gives CASSYVYSYEQYF. The chain couples TRBV5-1 to TRBJ2-7, with unresolved D. Looked up from germline, CDR1 is SGHRS and CDR2 is YFSETQ. Trimming cost V 3 bases and J 0 bases, with 7 bases left between them. The CDR3 runs 13 residues.

The V call is TRBV4-1, the J call TRBJ2-5; 15 bases are a match to TRBD2. This CDR3 region has 20 residues. V was pared by 3 bases and J by 1 base, with 12 bases of the junction left unmatched. Germline CDR1 MGHRA, CDR2 YSYEKL. This CDR3 is CASSHFPGLAGGLVQETQYF. The DNA for the CDR3 is TGCGCCAGCAGCCACTTTCCGGGACTAGCGGGAGGATTGGTCCAAGAGACCCAGTACTTC.

The CDR3 is CASSFSGYLYGYTF. The CDR3 bases are TGTGCCAGCAGTTTCTCGGGGTACCTATATGGCTACACCTTC. This chain joins TRBV28 and TRBJ1-2; D not resolved. The germline V and J ends were trimmed by 3 bases and 5 bases, with 13 bases remaining between them. This CDR3 is built from 14 residues. Germline CDR1 MDHEN, CDR2 SYDVKM.

V usage is TRBV6-5 and J usage is TRBJ1-1; a weak D match, TRBD1 (6 bases). With 5 bases removed from V and 3 bases from J, the gap between germline ends came to 16 bases. The CDR3 is 15 residues long. Germline CDR1 and CDR2: MNHEY and SVGAGI. This chain's CDR3 is CASSLAGGLHTEAFF. The CDR3 DNA sequence: TGTGCCAGCAGTCTAGCGGGGGGCTTACACACTGAAGCTTTCTTT.

The chain links TRBV27 to TRBJ2-1; 9 bases are a match to TRBD1. Germline trimming cut 7 bases from V and 7 bases from J; bases unmatched to any gene: 8. CDR3 length: 14 amino acids. Germline-derived CDR1 and CDR2 are MNHEY and SMNVEV (reference sequence). The chain's CDR3 is CASTFGQGLNEQFF. The CDR3 nucleotides read TGTGCCAGCACCTTCGGACAGGGGCTGAATGAGCAGTTCTTC.

The chain recombines TRBV7-2 with TRBJ2-2; D is possibly TRBD1 (6 bases). Germline-derived CDR1 and CDR2 are SGHTA and FQGNSA. V was trimmed by 6 bases and J by 3 bases, leaving 20 bases between them. This CDR3 is 17 amino acids long. The CDR3 DNA follows: TGTGCCAGCAGGGATACCGGGACAACAACCTACACCGGGGAGCTGTTTTTT. This gives the protein CASRDTGTTTYTGELFF.

The rearrangement links TRBV27 to TRBJ1-1; D is possibly TRBD1 (5 bases). This CDR3 region has 15 residues. The V and J ends lost 5 bases and 1 base respectively, with 14 bases between them. Germline assignment: CDR1 MNHEY and CDR2 SMNVEV (reference sequence). Here the CDR3 DNA reads TGTGCCAGCAGTCCAGAGGGGAGGGGGAACACTGAAGCTTTCTTT. Its translation is CASSPEGRGNTEAFF.

The CDR3 protein is CASSLDIGLGSYNSPLHF. CDR3 coding DNA: TGTGCCAGCAGCTTAGATATAGGGCTTGGCTCCTATAATTCACCCCTCCACTTT. The chain carries TRBV11-2 and TRBJ1-6; the D is unclear. The CDR3 totals 18 residues. V lost 0 bases to trimming and J lost 0 bases, with 12 bases between them. CDR1 is SGHAT, CDR2 FQNNGV, per germline.

The V gene is TRBV15, the J gene TRBJ2-3; TRBD2 matches at 7 bases. This CDR3 contains 15 residues. CDR1 is LNHNV, CDR2 YYDKDF, per germline (reference sequence). V gave up 5 bases and J gave up 2 bases; unmatched junction bases: 7. Written as DNA, the CDR3 is TGTGCCACCAGCGGGGGGGGAGCGGCCACAGATACGCAGTATTTT. It translates to CATSGGGAATDTQYF.

Worth noting for this clone: Other nucleotide sequences in the sample specify the same CDR3. The V call is TRBV20-1, the J call TRBJ2-7; no clear D gene. V gave up 2 bases and J gave up 4 bases, with 6 bases separating them. In germline, CDR1 is DFQATT, CDR2 SNEGSKA (reference sequence). This CDR3 contains 11 residues. The CDR3 nucleotides read TGCAGTGCTAGACTGGAATACGAGCAGTACTTC. This sequence encodes CSARLEYEQYF.

V is TRBV6-5 and J is TRBJ2-3, with D perhaps matching TRBD2 (5 bases). CDR1 MNHEY and CDR2 SVGAGI come from the germline V gene. The germline V and J ends were trimmed by 4 bases and 0 bases, with 5 bases remaining between them. The CDR3 covers 13 residues. For the CDR3, the DNA is TGTGCCAGCAGTTGGACTAGCACAGATACGCAGTATTTT. It translates to CASSWTSTDTQYF.

There are a few counts of this clone. The chain links TRBV19 to TRBJ1-5; 9 bases line up with TRBD1. This CDR3 spans 16 amino acids. With 4 bases clipped from V and 5 bases from J, the junction kept 9 bases outside the gene matches. Germline V CDR1 and CDR2: LNHDA, SQIVND (reference sequence). CDR3 region: CASSTSRTGAYQPQHF. DNA for the CDR3: TGTGCCAGTAGTACGAGCAGGACAGGGGCCTATCAGCCCCAGCATTTT.

V usage is TRBV4-1 and J usage is TRBJ2-5, with TRBD2 matching over 8 bases. V was pared by 4 bases and J by 3 bases, with 13 bases of the junction left unmatched. The CDR3 is 17 residues long. Germline V gives CDR1 MGHRA, CDR2 YSYEKL. The CDR3 nucleotides are TGCGCCAGCAGCCTGGGGCCTACGGGGGGGGTCAAAGAGACCCAGTACTTC. Residues: CASSLGPTGGVKETQYF.

The chain is built from TRBV7-6 and TRBJ2-5; 14 bases fit TRBD2. The V gene's germline CDR1 is SGHVS and CDR2 FNYEAQ. V lost 4 bases and J lost 2; bases outside the gene matches: 21. This CDR3 spans 22 amino acids. The CDR3 DNA is TGTGCCAGCAGCTACAACTATCCGGGACTAGCGGGGGCCCAAAGTTTACAAGAGACCCAGTACTTC. Translation gives CASSYNYPGLAGAQSLQETQYF.

This sequence joins TRBV14 and TRBJ2-1, with D possibly matching TRBD2 (5 bases). Germline CDR1 is SGHDN and CDR2 is FVKESK. The CDR3 totals 16 residues. V was shortened by 1 base and J by 0 bases, with 10 bases between the two germline ends. The CDR3 DNA follows: TGTGCCAGCAGCCAAGGCGGACTTCGCTCCTACAATGAGCAGTTCTTC. It translates to CASSQGGLRSYNEQFF.

The V and J genes are TRBV9 and TRBJ2-3, with D tentatively TRBD2 (6 bases). This CDR3 comprises 15 residues. Looked up from germline, CDR1 is SGDLS and CDR2 is YYNGEE. Between the trimmed V and J ends, which lost 7 bases and 2 bases, there was a span of 17 bases. The CDR3, as DNA: TGTGCCAGCCAGGCCGGGGGTAGCCCCACAGATACGCAGTATTTT. As protein: CASQAGGSPTDTQYF.

V is TRBV9 and J is TRBJ2-7, with TRBD1 matching 8 bases. The V and J ends lost 3 bases and 4 bases, in that order; junction bases with no gene match: 6. Germline loops: CDR1 SGDLS, CDR2 YYNGEE. This CDR3 region has 14 residues. The CDR3 coding sequence is TGTGCCAGCAGCGCCCAGACAGGGGATTACGAGCAGTACTTC. As protein: CASSAQTGDYEQYF.

The chain carries TRBV11-2 and TRBJ2-7; no reliable D call. Germline V CDR1 and CDR2: SGHAT, FQNNGV. This CDR3 has 15 residues. V dropped 0 bases and J dropped 6 bases, with 15 bases sitting between them. CDR3 sequence (DNA): TGTGCCAGCAGCTTAGATCAGTCATCACTACTCGAGCAGTACTTC. This gives the protein CASSLDQSSLLEQYF.

The rearrangement links TRBV19 to TRBJ1-5; the match to TRBD1 covers 7 bases. V lost 1 base, J lost 6 bases, and 6 bases stayed unmatched. Per germline, CDR1 LNHDA and CDR2 SQIVND (reference sequence). This CDR3 has 15 amino acids. The CDR3 region has the DNA TGTGCCAGTAGTATAGGGAGGGCAGGGGGTCAGCCCCAGCATTTT. Translation: CASSIGRAGGQPQHF.

This clone was recorded many times. The chain uses TRBV30 and TRBJ2-7, with unresolved D. V lost 4 bases and J 0 bases, leaving 7 bases between the germline ends. The length of the CDR3 is 12 residues. Germline V lookup: CDR1 GTSNPN, CDR2 SVGIG (reference sequence). The CDR3 loop is CAWTHSSYEQYF. The CDR3 DNA sequence: TGTGCCTGGACCCATAGCTCCTACGAGCAGTACTTC.

This clone was recorded once. The rearrangement links TRBV6-5 to TRBJ1-1; 12 bases are a match to TRBD1. Germline CDR1 is MNHEY and CDR2 is SVGAGI. Trimming at V came to 8 bases and at J to 4 bases, leaving 8 bases not matched to a gene. The CDR3 has 15 residues. The DNA for the CDR3 is TGTGCCAGCGGCCGGGACAGGGGGCTTTCCACTGAAGCTTTCTTT. It translates to CASGRDRGLSTEAFF.